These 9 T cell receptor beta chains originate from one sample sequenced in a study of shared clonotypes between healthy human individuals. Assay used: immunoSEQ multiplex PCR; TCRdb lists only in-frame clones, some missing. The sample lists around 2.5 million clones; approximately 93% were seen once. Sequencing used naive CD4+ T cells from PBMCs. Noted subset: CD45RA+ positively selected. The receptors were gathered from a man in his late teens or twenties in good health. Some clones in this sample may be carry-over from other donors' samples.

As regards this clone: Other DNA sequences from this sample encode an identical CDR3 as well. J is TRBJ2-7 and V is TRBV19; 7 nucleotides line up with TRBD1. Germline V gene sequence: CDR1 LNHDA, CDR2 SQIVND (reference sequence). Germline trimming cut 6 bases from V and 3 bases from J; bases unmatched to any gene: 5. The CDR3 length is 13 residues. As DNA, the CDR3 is TGTGCCAGTAGCCGAGACAGGGACTACGAGCAGTACTTC. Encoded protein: CASSRDRDYEQYF.

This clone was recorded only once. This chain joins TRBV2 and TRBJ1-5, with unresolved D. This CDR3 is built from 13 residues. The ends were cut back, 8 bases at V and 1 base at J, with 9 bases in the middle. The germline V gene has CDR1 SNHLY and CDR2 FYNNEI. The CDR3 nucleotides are TGTGCCAGCGCCCGGGAAAGCAATCAGCCCCAGCATTTT. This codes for CASARESNQPQHF. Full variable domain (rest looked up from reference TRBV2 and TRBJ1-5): EPEVTQTPSHQVTQMGQEVILRCVPISNHLYFYWYRQILGQKVEFLVSFYNNEISEKSEIFDDQFSVERPDGSNFTLKIRSTKLEDSAMYFCASARESNQPQHFGDGTRLSIL.

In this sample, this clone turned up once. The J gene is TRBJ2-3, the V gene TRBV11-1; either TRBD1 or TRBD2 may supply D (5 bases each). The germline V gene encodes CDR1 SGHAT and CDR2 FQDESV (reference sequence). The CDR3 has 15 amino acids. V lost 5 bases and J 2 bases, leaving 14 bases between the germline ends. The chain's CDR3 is CASSPGPTYTDTQYF. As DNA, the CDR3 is TGTGCCAGCAGCCCGGGACCAACCTACACAGATACGCAGTATTTT. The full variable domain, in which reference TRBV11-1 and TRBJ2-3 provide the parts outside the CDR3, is EAEVAQSPRYKITEKSQAVAFWCDPISGHATLYWYRQILGQGPELLVQFQDESVVDDSQLPKDRFSAERLKGVDSTLKIQPAELGDSAMYLCASSPGPTYTDTQYFGPGTRLTVL.

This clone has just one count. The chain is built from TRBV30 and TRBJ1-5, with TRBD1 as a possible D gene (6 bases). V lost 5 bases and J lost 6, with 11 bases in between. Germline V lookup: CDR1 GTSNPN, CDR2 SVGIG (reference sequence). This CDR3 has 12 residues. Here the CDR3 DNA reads TGTGCCTGGGGGCCAGGGGCTCAGCCCCAGCATTTT. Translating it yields CAWGPGAQPQHF.

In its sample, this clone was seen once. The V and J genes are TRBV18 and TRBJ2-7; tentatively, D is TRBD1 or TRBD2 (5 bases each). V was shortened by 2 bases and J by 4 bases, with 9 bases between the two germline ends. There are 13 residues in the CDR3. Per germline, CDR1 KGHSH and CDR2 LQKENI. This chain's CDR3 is CASSPGTRYEQYF. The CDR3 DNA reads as TGTGCCAGCTCACCAGGGACGAGATACGAGCAGTACTTC.

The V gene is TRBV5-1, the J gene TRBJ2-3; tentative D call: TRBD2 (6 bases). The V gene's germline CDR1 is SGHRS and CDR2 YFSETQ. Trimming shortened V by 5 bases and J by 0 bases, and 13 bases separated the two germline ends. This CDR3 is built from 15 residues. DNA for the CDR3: TGCGCCAGCAGAACGACTAGAGCCAGCACAGATACGCAGTATTTT. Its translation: CASRTTRASTDTQYF.

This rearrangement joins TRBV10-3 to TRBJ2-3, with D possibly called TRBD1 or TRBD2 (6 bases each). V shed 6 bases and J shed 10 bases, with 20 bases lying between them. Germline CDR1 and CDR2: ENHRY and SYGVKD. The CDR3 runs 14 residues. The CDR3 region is CAIRDGGSVKPQYF. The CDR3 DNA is TGTGCCATCAGGGACGGGGGCTCGGTTAAGCCGCAGTATTTT.

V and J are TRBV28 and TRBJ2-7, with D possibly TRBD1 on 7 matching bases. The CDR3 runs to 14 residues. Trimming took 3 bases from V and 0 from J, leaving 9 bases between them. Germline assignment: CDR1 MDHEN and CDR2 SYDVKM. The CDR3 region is CASSLRDSSYEQYF. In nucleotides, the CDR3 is TGTGCCAGCAGTTTGCGGGACAGCTCCTACGAGCAGTACTTC.

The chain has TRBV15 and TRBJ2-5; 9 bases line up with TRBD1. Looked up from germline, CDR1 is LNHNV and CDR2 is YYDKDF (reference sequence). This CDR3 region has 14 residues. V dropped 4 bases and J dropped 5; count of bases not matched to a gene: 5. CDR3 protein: CATSNRDRDETQYF. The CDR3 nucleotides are TGTGCCACCAGCAACCGGGACAGGGACGAGACCCAGTACTTC.